The source of this TCR beta chain is a study of blood T cell repertoires in COVID-19. Study details: Samples of COVID-19 (acute and convalescent) were obtained from the United States, Italy and Spain.

Here immunoSEQ multiplex PCR was the method, and the copy in TCRdb shows in-frame clones only, minus some. The table shows about 33,000 clones, with roughly nine tenths occurring only once. V lost 5 bases to trimming and J lost 3 bases, with 8 bases between them. From germline, CDR1 is SGHTA and CDR2 FQGNSA. This CDR3 contains 14 residues. This chain links TRBV7-2 with TRBJ1-6; D perhaps matches TRBD1 (5 bases). The receptor was isolated from a woman over 75 with active or convalescent COVID-19. Material: peripheral blood. In DNA form, the CDR3 reads TGTGCCAGCAGCCTGGGACTCTATAATTCACCCCTCCACTTT. Its translation: CASSLGLYNSPLHF. Based on the CDR3 plus reference TRBV7-2 and TRBJ1-6, the full variable domain is GAGVSQSPSNKVTEKGKDVELRCDPISGHTALYWYRQSLGQGLEFLIYFQGNSAPDKSGLPSDRFSAERTGGSVSTLTIQRTQQEDSAVYLCASSLGLYNSPLHFGNGTRLTVT.